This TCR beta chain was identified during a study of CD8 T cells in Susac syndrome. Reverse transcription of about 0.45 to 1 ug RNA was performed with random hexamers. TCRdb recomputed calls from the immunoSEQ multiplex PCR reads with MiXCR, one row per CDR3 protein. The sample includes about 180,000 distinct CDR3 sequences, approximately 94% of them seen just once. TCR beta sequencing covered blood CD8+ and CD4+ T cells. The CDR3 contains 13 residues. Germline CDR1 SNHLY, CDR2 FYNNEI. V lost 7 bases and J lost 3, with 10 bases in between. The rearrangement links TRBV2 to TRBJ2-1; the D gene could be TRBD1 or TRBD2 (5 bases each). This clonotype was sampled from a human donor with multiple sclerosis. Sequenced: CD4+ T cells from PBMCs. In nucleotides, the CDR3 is TGTGCCAGCAAACAGGAGGACTACAATGAGCAGTTCTTC. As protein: CASKQEDYNEQFF.